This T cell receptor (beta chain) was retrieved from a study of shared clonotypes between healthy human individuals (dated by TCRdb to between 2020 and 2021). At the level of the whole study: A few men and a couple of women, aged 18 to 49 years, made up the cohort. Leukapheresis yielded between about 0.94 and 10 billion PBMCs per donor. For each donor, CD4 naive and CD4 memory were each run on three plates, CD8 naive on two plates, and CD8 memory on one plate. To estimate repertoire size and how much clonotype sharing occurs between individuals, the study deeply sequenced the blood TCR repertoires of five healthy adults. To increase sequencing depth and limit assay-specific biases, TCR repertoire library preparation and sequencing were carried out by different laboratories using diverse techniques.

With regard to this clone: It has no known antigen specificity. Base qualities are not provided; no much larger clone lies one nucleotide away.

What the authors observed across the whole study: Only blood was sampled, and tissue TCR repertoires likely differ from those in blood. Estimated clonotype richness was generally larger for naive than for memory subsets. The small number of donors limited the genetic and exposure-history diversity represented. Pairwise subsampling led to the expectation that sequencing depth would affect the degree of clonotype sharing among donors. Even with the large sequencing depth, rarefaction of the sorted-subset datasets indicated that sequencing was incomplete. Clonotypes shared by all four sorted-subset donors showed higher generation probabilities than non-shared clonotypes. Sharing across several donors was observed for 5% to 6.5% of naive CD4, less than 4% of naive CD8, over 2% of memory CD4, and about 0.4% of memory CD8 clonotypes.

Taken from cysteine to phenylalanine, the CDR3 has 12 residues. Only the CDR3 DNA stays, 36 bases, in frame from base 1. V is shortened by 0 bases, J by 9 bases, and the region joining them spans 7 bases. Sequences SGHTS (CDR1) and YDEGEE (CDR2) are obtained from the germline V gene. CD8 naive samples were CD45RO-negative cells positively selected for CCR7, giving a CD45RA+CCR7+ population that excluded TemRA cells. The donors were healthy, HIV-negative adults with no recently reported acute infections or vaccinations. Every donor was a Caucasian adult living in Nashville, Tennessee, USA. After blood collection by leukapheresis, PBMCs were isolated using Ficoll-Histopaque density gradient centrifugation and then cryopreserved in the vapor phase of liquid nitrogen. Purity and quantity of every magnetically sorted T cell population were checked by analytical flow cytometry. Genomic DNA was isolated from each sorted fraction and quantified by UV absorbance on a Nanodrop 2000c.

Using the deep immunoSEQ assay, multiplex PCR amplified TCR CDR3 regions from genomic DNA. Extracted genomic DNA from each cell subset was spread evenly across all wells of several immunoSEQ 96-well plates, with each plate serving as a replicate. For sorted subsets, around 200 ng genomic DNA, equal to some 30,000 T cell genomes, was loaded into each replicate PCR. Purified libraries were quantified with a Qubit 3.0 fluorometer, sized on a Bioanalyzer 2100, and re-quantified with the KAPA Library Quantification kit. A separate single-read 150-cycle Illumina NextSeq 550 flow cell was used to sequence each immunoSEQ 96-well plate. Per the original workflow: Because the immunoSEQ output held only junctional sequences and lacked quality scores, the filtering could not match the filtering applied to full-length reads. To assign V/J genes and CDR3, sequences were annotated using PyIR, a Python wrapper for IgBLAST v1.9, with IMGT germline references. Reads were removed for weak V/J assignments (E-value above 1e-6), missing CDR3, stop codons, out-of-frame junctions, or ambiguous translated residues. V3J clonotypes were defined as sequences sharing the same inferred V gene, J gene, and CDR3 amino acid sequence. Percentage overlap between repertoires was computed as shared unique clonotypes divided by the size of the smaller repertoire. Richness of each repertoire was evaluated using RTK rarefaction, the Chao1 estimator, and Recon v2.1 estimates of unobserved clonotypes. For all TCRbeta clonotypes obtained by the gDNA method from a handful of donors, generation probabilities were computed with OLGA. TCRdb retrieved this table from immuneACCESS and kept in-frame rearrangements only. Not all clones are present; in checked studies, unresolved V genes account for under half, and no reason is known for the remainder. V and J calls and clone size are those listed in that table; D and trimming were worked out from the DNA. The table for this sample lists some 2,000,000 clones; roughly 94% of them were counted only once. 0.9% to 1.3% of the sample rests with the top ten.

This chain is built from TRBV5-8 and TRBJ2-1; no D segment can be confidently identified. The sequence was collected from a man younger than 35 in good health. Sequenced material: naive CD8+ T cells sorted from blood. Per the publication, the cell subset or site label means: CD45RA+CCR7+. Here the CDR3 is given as CASSLASREQFF. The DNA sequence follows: TGTGCCAGCAGCTTGGCCAGTCGTGAGCAGTTCTTC.